One and the same sample provided the 25 T cell receptor beta chains below, sequenced in a study of T cells after yellow fever vaccination. Using its own MiXCR run on the 5' RACE reads, TCRdb lists one record per CDR3 protein. The sample shows hundreds of thousands of distinct CDR3 sequences, 10% to 15% of them seen only once. Sequencing was performed on PBMCs, taken on the day of the yellow fever booster vaccination. The receptors derive from a man under 40 who received the YFV17D yellow fever vaccine.

V gene TRBV4-1 combines with J gene TRBJ1-4, with D uncertain. This CDR3 has 15 amino acids. The V end was cut by 0 bases, the J end by 7 bases, with 12 bases between. Germline CDR1 reads MGHRA; CDR2 reads YSYEKL. The CDR3 reads CASSQDGVGSEKLFF. In nucleotides, the CDR3 is TGCGCCAGCAGCCAAGATGGTGTGGGGAGTGAAAAACTGTTTTTT.

In its sample, this clonotype was seen a few times. This chain's CDR3 is CASSSSGAPYGYTF. The DNA for the CDR3 is TGTGCCAGCAGCTCGTCCGGGGCTCCCTATGGCTACACCTTC. This chain joins TRBV7-9 and TRBJ1-2; D possibly corresponds to TRBD1 (5 bases). The CDR3 totals 14 residues. CDR1 and CDR2 from the germline V gene are SEHNR and FQNEAQ (reference sequence). Trimming took 4 bases from V and 4 from J, leaving 13 bases between them.

V usage is TRBV14 and J usage is TRBJ2-3, with D perhaps TRBD2 (5 bases). CDR3 length: 19 residues. Trimming took off 0 bases at V and 1 base at J, with 20 bases between the two ends. Germline lookup yields CDR1 SGHDN and CDR2 FVKESK. For the CDR3, the DNA is TGTGCCAGCAGCCAAGAATTGAGCAGCTCGGGAACTGGCACAGATACGCAGTATTTT. This translates into CASSQELSSSGTGTDTQYF.

This clonotype was seen a handful of times. The rearrangement links TRBV12-3 or TRBV12-4 to TRBJ1-1; possibly TRBD1 for D (5 bases). The CDR3 loop spans 13 amino acids. Between the trimmed V and J ends, which lost 3 bases and 8 bases, there was a span of 13 bases. DNA of the CDR3: TGTGCCAGCAGTTTTTACGGGGCAGGCGAAGCTTTCTTT. Its protein is CASSFYGAGEAFF.

This clonotype was seen more than once but under ten times. This rearrangement joins TRBV20-1 to TRBJ2-1, with 8 nucleotides matching TRBD2. The CDR3 loop spans 14 amino acids. The ends lost 8 bases at V and 6 bases at J; junction bases unmatched: 12. The germline CDR1 and CDR2 sequences are DFQATT and SNEGSKA (reference sequence). CDR3 region: CSTTGLASANEQFF. The CDR3 coding sequence is TGCAGTACGACCGGACTAGCTTCGGCCAATGAGCAGTTCTTC.

Of note for this clonotype: This may come from a read error, since a much larger clone is one base off. The chain is built from TRBV14 and TRBJ2-7; no firm D call. Germline-derived CDR1 and CDR2 are SGHDN and FVKESK. This CDR3 has 11 residues. The V gene lost 1 base and the J gene lost 6 bases, with 4 bases spanning the gap. CDR3 region: CASSQAVEQYF. The CDR3 DNA sequence: TGTGCCAGCAGCCAAGCGGTCGAGCAGTACTTC.

This clonotype has at least ten counts. This chain joins TRBV7-2 and TRBJ2-7; D call uncertain. V lost 1 base, J lost 2 bases, and 9 bases lay in between. The CDR3 has 14 residues. The germline CDR1 and CDR2 sequences are SGHTA and FQGNSA. The CDR3 coding sequence is TGTGCCAGCAGCTTAGGTGGGTTCACCTACGAGCAGTACTTC. Protein: CASSLGGFTYEQYF.

This clonotype was recorded a few times. The chain combines TRBV27 with TRBJ2-1, with 12 bases identical to TRBD2. Unmatched junction bases numbered 7, after V lost 2 bases and J lost 5 bases. CDR3 length: 17 residues. CDR1 is MNHEY and CDR2 is SMNVEV in the germline V gene (reference sequence). CDR3 residues: CASSLRWTSGKNNEQFF. CDR3 nucleotide sequence: TGTGCCAGCAGTTTACGCTGGACTAGCGGGAAAAACAATGAGCAGTTCTTC.

This clonotype was detected many times. The V call is TRBV15, the J call TRBJ2-7; perhaps TRBD2 as D (5 bases). CDR3 length: 14 amino acids. Germline loops: CDR1 LNHNV, CDR2 YYDKDF (reference sequence). Trimming removed 1 base from V and 7 bases from J, with 14 bases in between. CDR3 region: CATSRASSFGEQYF. CDR3 sequence (DNA): TGTGCCACCAGCAGAGCTAGCAGCTTTGGGGAGCAGTACTTC.

For this clonotype: Here the CDR3 omits its conserved ending phenylalanine or tryptophan, so a read error is the likely source. The rearrangement links TRBV20-1 to TRBJ2-1; 12 bases agree with TRBD2. There are 16 residues in the CDR3. Trimming cost V 3 bases and J 4 bases; bases outside gene matches: 7. Germline CDR1 and CDR2: DFQATT and SNEGSKA (reference sequence). Written as DNA, the CDR3 is TGCAGTGCTAGTTCTAGAACTAGCGGGAGGTACAATGAGCAGTTCATC. Translating gives CSASSRTSGRYNEQFI.

The V call is TRBV20-1, the J call TRBJ1-3; D remains ambiguous. CDR1 is DFQATT, CDR2 SNEGSKA, per germline (reference sequence). Trimming stripped 2 bases from V and 4 bases from J, with 6 bases between. This CDR3 has 12 residues. CDR3 sequence: CSARLGGNTIYF. The CDR3 nucleotides are TGCAGTGCTAGACTGGGAGGAAACACCATATATTTT.

Only a few counts were recorded for this clonotype. The chain couples TRBV7-9 to TRBJ2-1; tentatively, D is TRBD2 (6 bases). This CDR3 is 16 amino acids long. The V and J ends lost 6 bases and 7 bases respectively, with 22 bases between them. From germline, CDR1 is SEHNR and CDR2 FQNEAQ (reference sequence). The CDR3 coding sequence is TGTGCCAGCAGAATCACAGGACTACCCGGGGGAAATGAGCAGTTCTTC. It encodes CASRITGLPGGNEQFF.

The chain links TRBV5-1 to TRBJ2-5, with 10 bases aligning to TRBD2. The germline V gene encodes CDR1 SGHRS and CDR2 YFSETQ. This CDR3 region has 16 residues. Losses at the gene ends were 0 bases for V and 1 base for J; bases not matched to a gene: 3. DNA for the CDR3: TGCGCCAGCAGCTTGGAGGGACTAGCGTTCCAAGAGACCCAGTACTTC. Translated, it gives CASSLEGLAFQETQYF.

This clonotype has a handful of counts. This chain's CDR3 is CASSISRNTGELFF. CDR3 DNA: TGTGCCAGTAGTATATCGAGGAACACCGGGGAGCTGTTTTTT. The chain combines TRBV19 with TRBJ2-2, with D uncertain. CDR3 length equals 14 residues. V dropped 2 bases and J dropped 1 base, with 5 bases sitting between them. Germline loops: CDR1 LNHDA, CDR2 SQIVND (reference sequence).

In DNA, the CDR3 is TGCAGTGCTAGATGGGGGACGCGTGACTACAATGAGCAGTTCTTC. Translating it yields CSARWGTRDYNEQFF. The chain is built from TRBV20-1 and TRBJ2-1; perhaps D is TRBD1 or TRBD2 (5 bases each). V was trimmed by 2 bases and J by 3 bases, leaving 14 bases between them. The CDR3 covers 15 residues. Germline V CDR1 and CDR2: DFQATT, SNEGSKA (reference sequence).

This clonotype occurred a few times. The chain couples TRBV11-2 to TRBJ2-1; D may be TRBD1 (5 bases). The V end lost 7 bases, the J end lost 0 bases, and 22 bases lay between the germline ends. Looked up from germline, CDR1 is SGHAT and CDR2 is FQNNGV. The CDR3 covers 18 residues. CDR3 nucleotide sequence: TGTGCCAGCACCCTCTTAGGACAACTCTTAAGCTCCTACAATGAGCAGTTCTTC. This sequence encodes CASTLLGQLLSSYNEQFF.

The chain uses TRBV12-3 or TRBV12-4 and TRBJ2-1, with D uncertain. V was clipped by 4 bases and J by 0 bases, with 10 bases between them. CDR3 length: 15 residues. The CDR3 region is CASSSSNSSYNEQFF. The CDR3 DNA reads TGTGCCAGCAGTTCCTCGAACAGCTCCTACAATGAGCAGTTCTTC.

This clonotype was observed a handful of times. The chain combines TRBV7-9 with TRBJ1-2; no clear D gene. This CDR3 has 11 residues. Trimming shortened V by 5 bases and J by 10 bases, and 11 bases separated the two germline ends. The germline CDR1 and CDR2 sequences are SEHNR and FQNEAQ (reference sequence). The CDR3 DNA follows: TGTGCCAGCAGCCGACATTTCCCCTACACCTTC. Its protein product is CASSRHFPYTF.

This clonotype has a handful of counts. The V and J genes are TRBV5-1 and TRBJ2-2; 12 bases are shared with TRBD2. Germline V lookup: CDR1 SGHRS, CDR2 YFSETQ. The trim removed 5 bases at V and 0 bases at J, leaving 8 bases unmatched. CDR3 length: 18 amino acids. The CDR3: CASSLGLAGTTNTGELFF. CDR3 bases: TGCGCCAGCAGTCTCGGACTAGCGGGGACTACGAACACCGGGGAGCTGTTTTTT.

This rearrangement joins TRBV20-1 to TRBJ2-2, with TRBD2 matching 9 bases. In germline, CDR1 is DFQATT, CDR2 SNEGSKA (reference sequence). The CDR3 is 15 amino acids. The ends lost 3 bases at V and 5 bases at J; junction bases unmatched: 7. The CDR3 nucleotides are TGCAGTGCTAGGGTCCCTAGCGGGGAAACCGGGGAGCTGTTTTTT. It specifies CSARVPSGETGELFF.

The sample holds many counts of this clonotype. This chain links TRBV3-1 with TRBJ2-7; D not resolved. Between the trimmed V and J ends, which lost 3 bases and 0 bases, there was a span of 9 bases. Germline V gene data show CDR1 as LGHDT and CDR2 as YNNKEL (reference sequence). This CDR3 has 14 amino acids. The DNA of the CDR3 is TGTGCCAGCAGCCAGGTAGTCGACTCCTACGAGCAGTACTTC. Translating it yields CASSQVVDSYEQYF.

CDR3 sequence reads: CSARDLLRDWADTQYF. CDR3 nucleotide sequence: TGCAGTGCTAGAGATCTTCTCCGAGATTGGGCAGATACGCAGTATTTT. The chain couples TRBV20-1 to TRBJ2-3; D unclear. Trimming stripped 0 bases from V and 4 bases from J, with 17 bases between. Germline V gene data show CDR1 as DFQATT and CDR2 as SNEGSKA (reference sequence). This CDR3 has 16 amino acids.

The chain links TRBV10-3 to TRBJ2-3; 9 positions agree with TRBD2. The length of the CDR3 is 14 residues. J lost 8 bases, V lost 4 bases, and 7 bases had no gene match. Germline CDR1 reads ENHRY; CDR2 reads SYGVKD. CDR3 DNA sequence: TGTGCCATCAGTGCCTTAGCGGGAGAGGGTACGCAGTATTTT. Its translation is CAISALAGEGTQYF.

This chain links TRBV4-2 with TRBJ2-2; D gene unclear. The CDR3 covers 15 residues. Germline values: CDR1 LGHNA, CDR2 YNFKEQ. Trimming pared 0 bases from V and 5 bases from J, leaving 10 bases between. The CDR3 DNA is TGTGCCAGCAGCCAAGACAACCCCAAAACCGGGGAGCTGTTTTTT. Residues: CASSQDNPKTGELFF.

The rearrangement uses TRBV5-1 and TRBJ1-2; 9 nucleotides match TRBD1. Trimming took 3 bases from V and 3 from J; bases not matched to a gene: 0. CDR3 size: 13 residues. The germline V gene encodes CDR1 SGHRS and CDR2 YFSETQ. CDR3 residues: CASSWTGDYGYTF. The CDR3 coding sequence is TGCGCCAGCAGCTGGACAGGGGACTATGGCTACACCTTC.